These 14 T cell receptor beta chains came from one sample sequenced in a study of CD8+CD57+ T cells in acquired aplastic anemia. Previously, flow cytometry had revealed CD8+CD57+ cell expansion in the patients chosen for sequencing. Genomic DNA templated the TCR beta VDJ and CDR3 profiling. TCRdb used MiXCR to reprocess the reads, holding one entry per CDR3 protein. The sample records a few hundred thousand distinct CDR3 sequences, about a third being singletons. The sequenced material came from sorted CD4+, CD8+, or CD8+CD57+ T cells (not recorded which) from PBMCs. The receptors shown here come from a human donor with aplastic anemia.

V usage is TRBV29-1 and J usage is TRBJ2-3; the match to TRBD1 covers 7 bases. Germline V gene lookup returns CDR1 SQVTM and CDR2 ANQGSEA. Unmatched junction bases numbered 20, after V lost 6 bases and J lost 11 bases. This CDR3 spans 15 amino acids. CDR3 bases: TGCAGCGTCCGTACAGAGGGGGCAAGGTACAATGAGCAGTATTTT. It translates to CSVRTEGARYNEQYF.

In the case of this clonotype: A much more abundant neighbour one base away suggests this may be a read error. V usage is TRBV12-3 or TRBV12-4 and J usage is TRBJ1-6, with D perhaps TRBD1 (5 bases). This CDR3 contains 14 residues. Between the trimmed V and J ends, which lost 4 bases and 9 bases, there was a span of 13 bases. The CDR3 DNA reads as TGTGCCAGCAGTTGGGGGGGGTGGATTTCACCCCTCCACTTT. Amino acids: CASSWGGWISPLHF.

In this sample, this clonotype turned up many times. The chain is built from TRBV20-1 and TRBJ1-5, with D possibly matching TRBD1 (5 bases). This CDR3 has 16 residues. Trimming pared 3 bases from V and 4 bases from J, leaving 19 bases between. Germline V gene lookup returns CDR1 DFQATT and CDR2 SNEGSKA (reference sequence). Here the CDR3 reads CSARGGRALGNQPQHF. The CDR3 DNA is TGCAGTGCTAGGGGAGGCAGGGCTCTTGGGAATCAGCCCCAGCATTTT.

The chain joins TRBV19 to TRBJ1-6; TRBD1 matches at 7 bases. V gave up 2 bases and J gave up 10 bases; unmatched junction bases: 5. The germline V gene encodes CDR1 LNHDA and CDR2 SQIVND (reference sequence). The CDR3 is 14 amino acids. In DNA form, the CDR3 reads TGTGCCAGTAGTATAACAGGGGAGCTCTCACCCCTCCACTTT. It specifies CASSITGELSPLHF.

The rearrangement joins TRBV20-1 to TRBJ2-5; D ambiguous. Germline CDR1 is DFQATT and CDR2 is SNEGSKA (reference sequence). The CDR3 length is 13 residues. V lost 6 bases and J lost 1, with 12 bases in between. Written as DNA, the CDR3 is TGCAGTGCCCTCAAGGTCTCCCAAGAGACCCAGTACTTC. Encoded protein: CSALKVSQETQYF.

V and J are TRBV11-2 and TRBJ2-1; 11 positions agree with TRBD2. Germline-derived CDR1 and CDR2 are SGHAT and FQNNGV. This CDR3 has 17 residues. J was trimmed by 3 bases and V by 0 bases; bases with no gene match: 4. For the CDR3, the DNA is TGTGCCAGCAGCTTAGAGGGTGGGACTAGCGGCTACAATGAGCAGTTCTTC. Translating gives CASSLEGGTSGYNEQFF.

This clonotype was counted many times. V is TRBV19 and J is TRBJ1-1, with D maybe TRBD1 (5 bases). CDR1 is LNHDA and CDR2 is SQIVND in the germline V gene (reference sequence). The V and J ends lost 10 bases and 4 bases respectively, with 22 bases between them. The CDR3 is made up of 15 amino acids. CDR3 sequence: CATGRDVGSRTEAFF. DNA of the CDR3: TGTGCCACCGGACGGGACGTCGGGAGTCGCACTGAAGCTTTCTTT. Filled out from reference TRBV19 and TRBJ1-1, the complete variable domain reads DGGITQSPKYLFRKEGQNVTLSCEQNLNHDAMYWYRQDPGQGLRLIYYSQIVNDFQKGDIAEGYSVSREKKESFPLTVTSAQKNPTAFYLCATGRDVGSRTEAFFGQGTRLTVV.

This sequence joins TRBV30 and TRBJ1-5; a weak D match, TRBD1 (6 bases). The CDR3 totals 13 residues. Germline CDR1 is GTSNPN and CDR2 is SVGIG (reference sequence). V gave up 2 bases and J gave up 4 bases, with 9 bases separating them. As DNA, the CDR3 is TGTGCCTGGAGTACCCAGGGGAATCAGCCCCAGCATTTT. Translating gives CAWSTQGNQPQHF.

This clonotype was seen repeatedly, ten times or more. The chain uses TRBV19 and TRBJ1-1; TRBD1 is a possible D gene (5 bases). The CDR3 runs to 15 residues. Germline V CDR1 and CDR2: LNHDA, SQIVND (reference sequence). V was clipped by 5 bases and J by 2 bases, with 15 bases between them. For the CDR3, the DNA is TGTGCCAGTAGTCGCCAACCGACAGTAAACACTGAAGCTTTCTTT. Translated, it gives CASSRQPTVNTEAFF.

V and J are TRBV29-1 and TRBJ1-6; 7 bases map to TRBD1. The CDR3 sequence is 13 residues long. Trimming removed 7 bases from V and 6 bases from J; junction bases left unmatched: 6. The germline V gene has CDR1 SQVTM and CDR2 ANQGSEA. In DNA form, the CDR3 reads TGCAGCGCTAGACAGGGCCCTAATTCACCCCTCCACTTT. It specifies CSARQGPNSPLHF.

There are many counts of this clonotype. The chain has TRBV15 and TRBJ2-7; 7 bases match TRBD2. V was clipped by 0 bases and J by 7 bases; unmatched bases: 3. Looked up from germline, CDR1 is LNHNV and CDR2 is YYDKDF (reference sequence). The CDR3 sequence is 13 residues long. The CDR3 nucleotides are TGTGCCACCAGCAGAGATCCGGGGGGTGAGCAGTACTTC. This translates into CATSRDPGGEQYF. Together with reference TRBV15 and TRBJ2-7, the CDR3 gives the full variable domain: DAMVIQNPRYQVTQFGKPVTLSCSQTLNHNVMYWYQQKSSQAPKLLFHYYDKDFNNEADTPDNFQSRRPNTSFCFLDIRSPGLGDTAMYLCATSRDPGGEQYFGPGTRLTVT.

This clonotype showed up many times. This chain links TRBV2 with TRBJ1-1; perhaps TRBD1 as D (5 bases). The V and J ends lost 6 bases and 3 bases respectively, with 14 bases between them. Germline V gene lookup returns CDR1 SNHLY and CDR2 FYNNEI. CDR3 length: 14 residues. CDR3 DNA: TGTGCCAGCAGCGGGACCTATTTAGACACTGAAGCTTTCTTT. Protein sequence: CASSGTYLDTEAFF.

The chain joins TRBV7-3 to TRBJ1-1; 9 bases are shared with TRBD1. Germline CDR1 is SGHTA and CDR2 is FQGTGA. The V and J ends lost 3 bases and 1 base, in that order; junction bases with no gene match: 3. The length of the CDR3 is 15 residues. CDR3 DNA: TGTGCCAGCAGCTTCGGGGGACAGGGGAACACTGAAGCTTTCTTT. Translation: CASSFGGQGNTEAFF.

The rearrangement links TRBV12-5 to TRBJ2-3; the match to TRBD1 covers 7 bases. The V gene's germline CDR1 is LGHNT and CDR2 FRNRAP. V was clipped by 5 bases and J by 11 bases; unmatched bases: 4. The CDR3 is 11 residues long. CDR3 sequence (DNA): TGTGCTAGTGGTAACGACAGGGTGCAGTATTTT. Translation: CASGNDRVQYF.